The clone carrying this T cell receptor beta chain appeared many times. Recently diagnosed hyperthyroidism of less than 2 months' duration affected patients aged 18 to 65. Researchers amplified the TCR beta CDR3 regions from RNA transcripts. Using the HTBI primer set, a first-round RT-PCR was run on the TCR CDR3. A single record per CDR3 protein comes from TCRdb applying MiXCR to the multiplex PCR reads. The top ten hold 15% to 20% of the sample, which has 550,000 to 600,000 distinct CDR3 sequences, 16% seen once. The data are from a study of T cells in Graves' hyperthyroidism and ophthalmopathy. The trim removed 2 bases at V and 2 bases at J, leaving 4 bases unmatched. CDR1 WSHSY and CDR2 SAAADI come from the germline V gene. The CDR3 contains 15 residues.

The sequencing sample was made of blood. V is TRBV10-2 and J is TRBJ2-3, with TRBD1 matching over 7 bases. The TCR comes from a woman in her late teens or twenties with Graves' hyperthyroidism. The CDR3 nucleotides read TGCGCCAGCAGTGAGCAGAGGGGGCTCACAGATACGCAGTATTTT. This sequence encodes CASSEQRGLTDTQYF.